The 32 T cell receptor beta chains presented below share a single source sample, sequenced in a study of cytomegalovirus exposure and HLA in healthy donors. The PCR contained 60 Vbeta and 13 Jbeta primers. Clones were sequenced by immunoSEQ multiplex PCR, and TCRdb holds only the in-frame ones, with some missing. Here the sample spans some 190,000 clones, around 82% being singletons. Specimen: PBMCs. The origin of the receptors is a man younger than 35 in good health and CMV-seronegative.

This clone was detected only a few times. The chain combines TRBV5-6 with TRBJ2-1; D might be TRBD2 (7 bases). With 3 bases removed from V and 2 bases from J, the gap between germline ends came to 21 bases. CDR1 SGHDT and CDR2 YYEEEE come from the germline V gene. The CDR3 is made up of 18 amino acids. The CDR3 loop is CASSSSFGGGGPYNEQFF. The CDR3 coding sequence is TGTGCCAGCAGCTCGTCATTTGGCGGGGGCGGGCCCTACAATGAGCAGTTCTTC.

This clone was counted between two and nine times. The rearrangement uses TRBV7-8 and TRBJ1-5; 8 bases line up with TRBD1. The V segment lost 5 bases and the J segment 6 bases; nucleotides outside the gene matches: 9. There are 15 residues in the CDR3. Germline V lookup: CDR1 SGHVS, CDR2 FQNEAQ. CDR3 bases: TGTGCCAGCAGCCGCGAGAGACAGGGGACTCAGCCCCAGCATTTT. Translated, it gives CASSRERQGTQPQHF.

In nucleotides, the CDR3 is TGTGCCAGCAGCTCCGGGACAGCCAAAAATTCACCCCTCCACTTT. Amino acid sequence: CASSSGTAKNSPLHF. The chain carries TRBV7-9 and TRBJ1-6, with TRBD1 matching 7 bases. The ends lost 4 bases at V and 7 bases at J; junction bases unmatched: 7. CDR3 length: 15 amino acids. Germline V gene data show CDR1 as SEHNR and CDR2 as FQNEAQ (reference sequence).

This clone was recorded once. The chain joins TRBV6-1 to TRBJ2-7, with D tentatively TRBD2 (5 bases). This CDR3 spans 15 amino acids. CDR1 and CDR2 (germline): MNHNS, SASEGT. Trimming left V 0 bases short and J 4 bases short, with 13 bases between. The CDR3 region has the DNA TGTGCCAGCAGTGAAGCCGGGAAGGGAAGATACGAGCAGTACTTC. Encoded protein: CASSEAGKGRYEQYF.

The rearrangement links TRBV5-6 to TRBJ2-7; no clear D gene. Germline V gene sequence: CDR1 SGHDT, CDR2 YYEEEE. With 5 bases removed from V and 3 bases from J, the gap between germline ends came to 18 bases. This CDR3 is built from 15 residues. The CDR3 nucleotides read TGTGCCAGCAGGTACAGTTTCCGCGCTTTCTACGAGCAGTACTTC. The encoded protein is CASRYSFRAFYEQYF.

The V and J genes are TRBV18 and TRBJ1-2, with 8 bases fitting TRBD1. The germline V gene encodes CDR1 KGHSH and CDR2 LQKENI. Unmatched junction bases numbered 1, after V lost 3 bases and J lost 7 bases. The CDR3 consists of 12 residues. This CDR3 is CASSPDRGGYTF. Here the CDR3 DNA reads TGTGCCAGCTCACCTGACAGGGGTGGCTACACCTTC.

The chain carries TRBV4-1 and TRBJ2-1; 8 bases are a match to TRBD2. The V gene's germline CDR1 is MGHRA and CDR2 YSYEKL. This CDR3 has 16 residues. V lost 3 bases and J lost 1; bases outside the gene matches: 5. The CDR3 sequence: CASSQVAGSSYNEQFF. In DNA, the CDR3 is TGCGCCAGCAGCCAGGTAGCGGGGAGTTCCTACAATGAGCAGTTCTTC.

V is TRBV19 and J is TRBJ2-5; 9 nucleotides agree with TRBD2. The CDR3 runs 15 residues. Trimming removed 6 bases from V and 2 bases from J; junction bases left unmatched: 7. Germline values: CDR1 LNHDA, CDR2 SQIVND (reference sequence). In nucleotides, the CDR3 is TGTGCCAGTAGCTCGACTAGCGGAGATCAAGAGACCCAGTACTTC. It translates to CASSSTSGDQETQYF.

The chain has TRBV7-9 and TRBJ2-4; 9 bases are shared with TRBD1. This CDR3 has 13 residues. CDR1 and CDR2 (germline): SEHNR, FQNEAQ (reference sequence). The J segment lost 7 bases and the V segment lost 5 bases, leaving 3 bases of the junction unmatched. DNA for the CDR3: TGTGCCAGCAGCCCGACAGGGGGGAACATTCAGTACTTC. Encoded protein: CASSPTGGNIQYF.

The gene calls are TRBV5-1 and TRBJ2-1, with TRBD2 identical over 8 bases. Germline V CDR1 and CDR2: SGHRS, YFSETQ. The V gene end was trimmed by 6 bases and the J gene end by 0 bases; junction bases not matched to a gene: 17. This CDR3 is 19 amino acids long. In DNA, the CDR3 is TGCGCCAGCACCTCTGAGCTTTGGCAGCGGGGGAGCTCCTACAATGAGCAGTTCTTC. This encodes CASTSELWQRGSSYNEQFF.

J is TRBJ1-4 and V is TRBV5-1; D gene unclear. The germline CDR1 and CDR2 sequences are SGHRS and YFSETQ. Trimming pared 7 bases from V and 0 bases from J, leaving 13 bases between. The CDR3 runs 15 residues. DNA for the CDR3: TGCGCCAGCCAACCCTACCCTGCAACTAATGAAAAACTGTTTTTT. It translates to CASQPYPATNEKLFF.

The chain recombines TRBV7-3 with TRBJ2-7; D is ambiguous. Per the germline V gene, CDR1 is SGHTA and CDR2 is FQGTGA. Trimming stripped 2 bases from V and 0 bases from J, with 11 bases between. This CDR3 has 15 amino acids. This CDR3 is CASSLLAGSSYEQYF. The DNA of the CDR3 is TGTGCCAGCAGCTTATTGGCAGGCAGCTCCTACGAGCAGTACTTC.

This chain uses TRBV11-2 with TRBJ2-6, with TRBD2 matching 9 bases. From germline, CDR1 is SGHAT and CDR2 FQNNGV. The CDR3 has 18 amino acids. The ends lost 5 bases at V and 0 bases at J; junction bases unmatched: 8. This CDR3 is CASSHTSGQISGANVLTF. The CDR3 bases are TGTGCCAGCAGCCATACTAGCGGGCAGATCTCTGGGGCCAACGTCCTGACTTTC.

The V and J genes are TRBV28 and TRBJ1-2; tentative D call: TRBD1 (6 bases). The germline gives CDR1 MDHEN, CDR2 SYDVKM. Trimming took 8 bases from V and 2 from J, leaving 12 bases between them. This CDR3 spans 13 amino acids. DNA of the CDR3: TGTGCCAGCTTATCTGGACAGAACTATGGCTACACCTTC. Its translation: CASLSGQNYGYTF.

The CDR3 sequence: CASSARLADNEQFF. Written as DNA, the CDR3 is TGTGCCAGCAGCGCCAGACTAGCGGACAATGAGCAGTTCTTC. The rearrangement uses TRBV7-8 and TRBJ2-1; 9 bases agree with TRBD2. The CDR3 runs 14 residues. Trimming cost V 5 bases and J 5 bases; bases outside gene matches: 4. Germline lookup yields CDR1 SGHVS and CDR2 FQNEAQ.

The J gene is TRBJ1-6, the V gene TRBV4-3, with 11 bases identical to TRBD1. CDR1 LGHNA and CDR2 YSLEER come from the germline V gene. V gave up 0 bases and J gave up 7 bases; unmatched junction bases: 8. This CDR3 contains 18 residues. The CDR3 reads CASSQESLDRGRNSPLHF. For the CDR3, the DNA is TGCGCCAGCAGCCAAGAATCACTGGACAGGGGGCGAAATTCACCCCTCCACTTT.

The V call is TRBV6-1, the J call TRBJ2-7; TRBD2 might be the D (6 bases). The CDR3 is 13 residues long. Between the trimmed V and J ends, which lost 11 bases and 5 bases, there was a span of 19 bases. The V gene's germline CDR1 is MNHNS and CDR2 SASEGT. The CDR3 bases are TGTGCCTCAATGGGACTGGTTATGGACGAGCAGTACTTC. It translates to CASMGLVMDEQYF.

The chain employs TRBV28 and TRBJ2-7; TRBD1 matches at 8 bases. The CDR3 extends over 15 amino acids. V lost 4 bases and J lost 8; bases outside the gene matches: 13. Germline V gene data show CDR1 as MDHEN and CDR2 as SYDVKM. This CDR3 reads CASSSGQGERLKQYF. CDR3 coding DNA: TGTGCCAGCAGTTCCGGACAGGGTGAAAGGTTGAAGCAGTACTTC.

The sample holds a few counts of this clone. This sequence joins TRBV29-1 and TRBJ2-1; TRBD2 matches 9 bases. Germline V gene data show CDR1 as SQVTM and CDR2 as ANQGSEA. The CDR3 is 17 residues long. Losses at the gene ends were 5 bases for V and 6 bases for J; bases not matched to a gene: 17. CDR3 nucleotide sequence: TGCAGCGTTTTAGGGGCTAGCGGGGAGAGGGCAGTCAATGAGCAGTTCTTC. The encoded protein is CSVLGASGERAVNEQFF.

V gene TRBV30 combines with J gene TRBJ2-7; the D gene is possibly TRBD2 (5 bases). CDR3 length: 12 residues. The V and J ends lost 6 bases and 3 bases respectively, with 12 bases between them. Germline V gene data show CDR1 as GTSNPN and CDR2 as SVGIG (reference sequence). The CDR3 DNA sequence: TGTGCCTGCCCGCCGCGGGTCTACGAGCAGTACTTC. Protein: CACPPRVYEQYF.

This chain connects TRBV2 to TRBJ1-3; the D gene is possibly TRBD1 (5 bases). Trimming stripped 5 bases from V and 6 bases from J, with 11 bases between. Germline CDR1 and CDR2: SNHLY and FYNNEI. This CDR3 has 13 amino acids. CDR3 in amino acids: CASSSTVVNTIYF. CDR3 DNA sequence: TGTGCCAGCAGTTCGACAGTCGTAAACACCATATATTTT.

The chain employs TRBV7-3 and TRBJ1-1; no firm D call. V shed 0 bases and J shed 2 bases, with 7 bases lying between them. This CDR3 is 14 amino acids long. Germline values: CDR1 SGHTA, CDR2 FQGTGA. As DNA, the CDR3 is TGTGCCAGCAGCTTAACTGGGCGCAACACTGAAGCTTTCTTT. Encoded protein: CASSLTGRNTEAFF.

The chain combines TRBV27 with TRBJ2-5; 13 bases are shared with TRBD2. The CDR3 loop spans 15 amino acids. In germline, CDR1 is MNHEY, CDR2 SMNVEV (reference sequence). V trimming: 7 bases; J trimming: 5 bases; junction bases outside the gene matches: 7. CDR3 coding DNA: TGTGCCAGCACCCGACTAGCGGGGGGTAGTGAGACCCAGTACTTC. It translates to CASTRLAGGSETQYF.

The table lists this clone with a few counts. CDR3 amino acids: CSAVDRGETQYF. The CDR3 nucleotides are TGCAGCGCCGTGGACAGGGGGGAGACCCAGTACTTC. The V call is TRBV29-1, the J call TRBJ2-5, with 10 bases matching TRBD1. Germline V gene sequence: CDR1 SQVTM, CDR2 ANQGSEA. Trimming removed 7 bases from V and 5 bases from J; junction bases left unmatched: 4. CDR3 length: 12 residues.

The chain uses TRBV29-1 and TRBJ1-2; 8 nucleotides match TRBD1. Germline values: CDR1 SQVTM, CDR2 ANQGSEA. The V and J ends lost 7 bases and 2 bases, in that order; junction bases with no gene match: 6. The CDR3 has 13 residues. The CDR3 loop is CSAQDRENYGYTF. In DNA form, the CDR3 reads TGCAGCGCGCAGGACAGGGAAAACTATGGCTACACCTTC.

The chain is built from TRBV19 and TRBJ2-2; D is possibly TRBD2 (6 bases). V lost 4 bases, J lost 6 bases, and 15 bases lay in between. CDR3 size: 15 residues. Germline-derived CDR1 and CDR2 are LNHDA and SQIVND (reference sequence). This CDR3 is CASSRPGERSGELFF. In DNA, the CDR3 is TGTGCCAGTAGTAGGCCGGGAGAAAGATCCGGGGAGCTGTTTTTT. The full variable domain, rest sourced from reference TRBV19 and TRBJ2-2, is DGGITQSPKYLFRKEGQNVTLSCEQNLNHDAMYWYRQDPGQGLRLIYYSQIVNDFQKGDIAEGYSVSREKKESFPLTVTSAQKNPTAFYLCASSRPGERSGELFFGEGSRLTVL.

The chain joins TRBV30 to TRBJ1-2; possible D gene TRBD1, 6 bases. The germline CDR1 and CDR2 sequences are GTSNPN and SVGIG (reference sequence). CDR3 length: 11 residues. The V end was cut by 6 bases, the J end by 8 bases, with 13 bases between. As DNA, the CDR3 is TGTGCCTGTTCCACAGGGAGCGGCTACACCTTC. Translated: CACSTGSGYTF.

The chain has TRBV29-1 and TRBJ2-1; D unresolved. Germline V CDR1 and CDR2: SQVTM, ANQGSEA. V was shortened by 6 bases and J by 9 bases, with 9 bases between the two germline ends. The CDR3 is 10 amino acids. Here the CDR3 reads CSVQAGEQFF. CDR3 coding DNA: TGCAGCGTGCAGGCCGGTGAGCAGTTCTTC.

The CDR3 reads CASSSWTEPKETQYF. In nucleotides, the CDR3 is TGTGCCAGCAGCTCCTGGACAGAGCCTAAAGAGACCCAGTACTTC. The chain has TRBV7-9 and TRBJ2-5, with a weak D call TRBD1 (6 bases). V lost 4 bases and J lost 3, with 15 bases in between. Per germline, CDR1 SEHNR and CDR2 FQNEAQ (reference sequence). The CDR3 totals 15 residues.

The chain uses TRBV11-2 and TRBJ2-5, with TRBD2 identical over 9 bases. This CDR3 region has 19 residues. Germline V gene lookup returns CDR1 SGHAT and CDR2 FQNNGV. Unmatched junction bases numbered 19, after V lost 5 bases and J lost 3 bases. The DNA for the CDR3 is TGTGCCAGCAGCCCCCGTGGGACTAGCTTATCGGGCTTAAAAGAGACCCAGTACTTC. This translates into CASSPRGTSLSGLKETQYF.

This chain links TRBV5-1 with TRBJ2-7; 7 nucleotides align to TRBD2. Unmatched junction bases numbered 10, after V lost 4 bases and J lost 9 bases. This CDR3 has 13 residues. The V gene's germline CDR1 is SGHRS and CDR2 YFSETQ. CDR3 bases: TGCGCCAGCAGCCCCGAACAGCGGGGTGTGCAGTACTTC. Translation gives CASSPEQRGVQYF.

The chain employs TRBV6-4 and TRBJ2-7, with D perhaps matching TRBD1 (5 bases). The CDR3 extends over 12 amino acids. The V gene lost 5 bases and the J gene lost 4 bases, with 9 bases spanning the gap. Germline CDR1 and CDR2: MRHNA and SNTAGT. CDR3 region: CASSPHRYEQYF. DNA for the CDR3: TGTGCCAGCAGTCCTCACAGGTACGAGCAGTACTTC.